This TCR beta chain was found in a study of blood T cell repertoires in COVID-19. Turning to the study itself: Donors in the United States, Italy and Spain gave samples during acute or convalescent COVID-19. The analysed material was cDNA or gDNA that came from T cells, B-cell-depleted T cells, or PBMCs.

Germline CDR1 is WSHSY and CDR2 is SAAADI. Trimming removed 6 bases from V and 1 base from J, with 8 bases in between. There are 13 residues in the CDR3. Recruited during active infection, patients (from Seattle) were subsequently followed longitudinally. Authors' data handling: For nucleated cells, counts were estimated from reference gene primer amplification. Only in-frame clones appear in the TCRdb table, and some are missing; sequencing was by immunoSEQ multiplex PCR. The DNA gave D and trimming, while V, J and clone size come from that table. The sample lists over 200,000 clones; about 87% were seen once.

The receptor was isolated from a man younger than 40 with COVID-19, enrolled during active disease. The sample comprised peripheral blood. The chain carries TRBV10-2 and TRBJ2-3; D gene uncertain. CDR3: CASSSAGTDTQYF. CDR3 sequence (DNA): TGCGCCAGCAGCAGCGCAGGCACAGATACGCAGTATTTT.